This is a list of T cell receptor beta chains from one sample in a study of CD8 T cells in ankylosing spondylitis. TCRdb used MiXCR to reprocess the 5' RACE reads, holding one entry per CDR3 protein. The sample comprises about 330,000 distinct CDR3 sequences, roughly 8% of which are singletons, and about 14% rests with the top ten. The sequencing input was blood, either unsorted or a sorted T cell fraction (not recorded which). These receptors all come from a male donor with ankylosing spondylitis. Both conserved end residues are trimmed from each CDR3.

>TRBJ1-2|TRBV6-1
ASTPSMGYT
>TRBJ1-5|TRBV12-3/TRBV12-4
ASSLGHLQPQH
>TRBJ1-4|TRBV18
ASSPTNEKLF
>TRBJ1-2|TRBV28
ASKSNYGYT
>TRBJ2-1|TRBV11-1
ASSLVFRAGGPFVNEQF
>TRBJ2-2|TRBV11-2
ASSLALAGEPGELF
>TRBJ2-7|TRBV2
ASSWGTYEQY
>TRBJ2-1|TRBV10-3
AISPGLAGVNEQF
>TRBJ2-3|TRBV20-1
SARASGLGTDTQY
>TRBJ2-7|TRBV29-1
SGEDLGEQY
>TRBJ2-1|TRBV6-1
ASSEVSYYNEQF
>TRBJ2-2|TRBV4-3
ASSQGGSYTGELF
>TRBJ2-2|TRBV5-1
ASSLAGASGTGELF
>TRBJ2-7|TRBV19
ASDPGLGTHYEQY
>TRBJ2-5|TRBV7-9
AAGGETQY
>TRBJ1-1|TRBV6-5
ASSYLGGNTEAF
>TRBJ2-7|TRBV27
ASSLFAGGLYEQY
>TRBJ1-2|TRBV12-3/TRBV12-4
ASSSLDIANYGYT
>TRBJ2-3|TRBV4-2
ASSPRGQAGITDTQY
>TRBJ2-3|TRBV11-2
ASSPPDGRADTQY
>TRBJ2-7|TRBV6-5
ASSYSILTRGSPHEQY
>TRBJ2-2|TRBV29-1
SAETDNGELF
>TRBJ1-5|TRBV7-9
ASSLSSGDEPQH
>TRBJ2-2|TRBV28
ASSRGQGYTGELF
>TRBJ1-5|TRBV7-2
ASSPTGRVQPQH
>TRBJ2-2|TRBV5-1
ASSLAIGSGITGELF
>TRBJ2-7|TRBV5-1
ASSSLGVLDEQY
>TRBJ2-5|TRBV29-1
SVLPEETQY
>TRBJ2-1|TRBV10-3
AIYAGGPNEQF
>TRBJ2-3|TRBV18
ASSPPGLAGADTQY
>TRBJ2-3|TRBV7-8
ASSLVPSGTDTQY
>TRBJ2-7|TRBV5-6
ASSLKDIAYYEQY
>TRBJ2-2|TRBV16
ASSQSKLSGELF
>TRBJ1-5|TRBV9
ASSVGSGGNQPQH
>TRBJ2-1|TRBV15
ATSRDRRTSGYNEQF
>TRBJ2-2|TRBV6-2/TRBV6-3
ASRPDRAFVRTNTGELF
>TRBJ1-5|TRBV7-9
ASEPMGENQPQH
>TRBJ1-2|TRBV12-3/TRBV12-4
ASSTGTGWYGYT
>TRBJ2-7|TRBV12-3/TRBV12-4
ASSLEVSEQY
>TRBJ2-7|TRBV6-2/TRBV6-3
ASSYPRLGGRNEQY
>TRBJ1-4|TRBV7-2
ASSQAGAANEKLF
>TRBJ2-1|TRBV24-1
ATSDSRDRWDEQF
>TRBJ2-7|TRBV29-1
SVGRGPVKDEQY
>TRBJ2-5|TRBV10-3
AINKGLGKETQY
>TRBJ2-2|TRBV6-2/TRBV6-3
ASTTPKVYRGNTGELF
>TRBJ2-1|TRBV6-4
ASRKTSGNLNEQF
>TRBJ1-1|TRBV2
ASSVSALRNTEAF
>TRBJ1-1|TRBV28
ASSLDLRRTEAF
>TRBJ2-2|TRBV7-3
ASSLSPTGELF
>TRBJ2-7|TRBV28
ASSFDNGLAGGQY
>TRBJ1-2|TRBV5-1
ASSAEGQLFNYGYT